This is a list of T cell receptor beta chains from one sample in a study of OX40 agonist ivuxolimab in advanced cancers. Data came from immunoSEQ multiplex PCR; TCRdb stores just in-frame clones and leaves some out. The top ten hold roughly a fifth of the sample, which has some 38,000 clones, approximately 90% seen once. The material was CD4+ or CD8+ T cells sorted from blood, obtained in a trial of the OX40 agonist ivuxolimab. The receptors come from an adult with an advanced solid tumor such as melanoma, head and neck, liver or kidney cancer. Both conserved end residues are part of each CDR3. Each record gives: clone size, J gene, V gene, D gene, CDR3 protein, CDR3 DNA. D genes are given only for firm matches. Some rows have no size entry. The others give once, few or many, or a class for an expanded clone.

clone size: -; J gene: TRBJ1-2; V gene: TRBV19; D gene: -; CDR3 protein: CASSPTGWGGYTF; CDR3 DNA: TGTGCCAGTAGTCCTACGGGATGGGGAGGCTACACCTTC
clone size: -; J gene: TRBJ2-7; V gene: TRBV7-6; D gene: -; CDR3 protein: CASSLAGSYEQYF; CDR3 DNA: TGTGCCAGCAGCTTAGCCGGCAGTTACGAGCAGTACTTC
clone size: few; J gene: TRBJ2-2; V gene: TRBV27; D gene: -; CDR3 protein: CASSSRRVGTGELFF; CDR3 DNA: TGTGCCAGCAGTTCCCGGAGGGTTGGTACCGGGGAGCTGTTTTTT
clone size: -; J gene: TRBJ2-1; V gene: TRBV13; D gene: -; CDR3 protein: CASSPGLNNEQFF; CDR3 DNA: TGTGCCAGCAGCCCGGGATTGAACAATGAGCAGTTCTTC
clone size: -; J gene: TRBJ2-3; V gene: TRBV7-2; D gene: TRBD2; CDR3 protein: CASSWTSGSGDTQYF; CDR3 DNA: TGTGCCAGCAGCTGGACTAGCGGGAGTGGAGATACGCAGTATTTT
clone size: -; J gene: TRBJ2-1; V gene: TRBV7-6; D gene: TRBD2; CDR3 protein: CASSLGYGRGFNEQFF; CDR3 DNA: TGTGCCAGCAGCTTGGGTTACGGGAGGGGTTTCAATGAGCAGTTCTTC
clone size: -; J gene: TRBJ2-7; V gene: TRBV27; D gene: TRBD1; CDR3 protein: CASSHGTDAYEQYF; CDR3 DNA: TGTGCCAGCAGTCACGGGACAGACGCCTACGAGCAGTACTTC
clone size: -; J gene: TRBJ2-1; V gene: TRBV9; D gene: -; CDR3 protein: CASSVPSGEQFF; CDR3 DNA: TGTGCCAGCAGCGTTCCTTCTGGAGAGCAGTTCTTC
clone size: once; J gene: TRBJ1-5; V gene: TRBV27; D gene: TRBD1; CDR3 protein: CASSSNLDRGSQPQHF; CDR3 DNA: TGTGCCAGCAGTTCAAACCTGGACAGGGGCAGTCAGCCCCAGCATTTT
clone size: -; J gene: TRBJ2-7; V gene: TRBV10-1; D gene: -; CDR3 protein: CASSDGTTYEQYF; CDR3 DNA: TGCGCCAGCAGTGACGGGACAACCTACGAGCAGTACTTC
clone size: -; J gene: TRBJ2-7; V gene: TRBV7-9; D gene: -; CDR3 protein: CASRSYGERGYF; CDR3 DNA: TGTGCCAGCAGGTCCTACGGGGAACGGGGGTACTTC
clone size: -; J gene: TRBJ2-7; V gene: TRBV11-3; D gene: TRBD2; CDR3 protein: CASSQFGGETNYEQYF; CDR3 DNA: TGTGCCAGCAGTCAATTCGGGGGGGAGACCAACTACGAGCAGTACTTC
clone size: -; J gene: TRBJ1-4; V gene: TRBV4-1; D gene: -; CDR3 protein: CASSHQTVATNEKLFF; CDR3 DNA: TGCGCCAGCAGCCACCAGACAGTCGCAACTAATGAAAAACTGTTTTTT
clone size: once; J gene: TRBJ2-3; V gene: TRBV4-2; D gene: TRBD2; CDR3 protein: CASSRIDAGASDTDTQYF; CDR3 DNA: TGTGCCAGCAGCCGGATCGACGCGGGAGCCTCTGATACAGATACGCAGTATTTT
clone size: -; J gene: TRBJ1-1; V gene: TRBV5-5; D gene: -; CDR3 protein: CASSPHMNTEAFF; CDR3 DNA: TGTGCCAGCAGCCCGCACATGAACACTGAAGCTTTCTTT